Following are 3 T cell receptor beta chains from one sample sequenced in a study of cytomegalovirus exposure and HLA in healthy donors. The PCR made use of 60 Vbeta and 13 Jbeta primers. Sequenced by immunoSEQ multiplex PCR; TCRdb stores in-frame clones only, minus some. Of 90,000 to 100,000 clones in the sample, around three quarters were seen once. Specimen: PBMCs. These receptors were taken from a man in his forties in good health and CMV-seronegative.

The V and J genes are TRBV27 and TRBJ1-5, with D possibly TRBD1 on 5 matching bases. With 10 bases removed from V and 5 bases from J, the gap between germline ends came to 15 bases. Looked up from germline, CDR1 is MNHEY and CDR2 is SMNVEV (reference sequence). The CDR3 has 13 amino acids. CDR3 sequence reads: CATRGGIDQPQHF. The CDR3 bases are TGTGCCACGCGGGGGGGAATCGATCAGCCCCAGCATTTT.

This chain links TRBV7-6 with TRBJ2-1; 7 bases match TRBD1. The CDR3 length is 16 residues. CDR1 is SGHVS, CDR2 FNYEAQ, per germline. The junction had 7 bases not matched to a gene; V was cut back by 1 base and J by 4 bases. The CDR3 DNA reads as TGTGCCAGCAGCTTAGTACCAGGGGGTGGGTACAATGAGCAGTTCTTC. This encodes CASSLVPGGGYNEQFF. The full variable domain, with the rest looked up from reference TRBV7-6 and TRBJ2-1, is GAGVSQSPRYKVTKRGQDVALRCDPISGHVSLYWYRQALGQGPEFLTYFNYEAQQDKSGLPNDRFSAERPEGSISTLTIQRTEQRDSAMYRCASSLVPGGGYNEQFFGPGTRLTVL.

The gene calls are TRBV29-1 and TRBJ2-2; 8 nucleotides align to TRBD1. Germline V gene data show CDR1 as SQVTM and CDR2 as ANQGSEA. The length of the CDR3 is 14 residues. The junction had 1 base not matched to a gene; V was cut back by 4 bases and J by 0 bases. CDR3 region: CSVAGQANTGELFF. Here the CDR3 DNA reads TGCAGCGTTGCGGGACAGGCGAACACCGGGGAGCTGTTTTTT.